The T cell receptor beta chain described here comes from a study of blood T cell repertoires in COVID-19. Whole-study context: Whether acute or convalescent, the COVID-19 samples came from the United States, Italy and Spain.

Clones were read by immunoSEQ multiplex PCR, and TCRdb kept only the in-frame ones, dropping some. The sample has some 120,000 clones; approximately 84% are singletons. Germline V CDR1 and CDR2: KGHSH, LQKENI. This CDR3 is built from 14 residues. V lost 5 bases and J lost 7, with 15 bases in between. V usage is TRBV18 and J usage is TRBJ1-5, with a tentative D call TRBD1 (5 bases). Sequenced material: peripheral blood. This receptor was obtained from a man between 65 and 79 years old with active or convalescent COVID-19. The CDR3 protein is CASSMGRDGQPQHF. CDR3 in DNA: TGTGCCAGCTCAATGGGCAGGGATGGCCAGCCCCAGCATTTT. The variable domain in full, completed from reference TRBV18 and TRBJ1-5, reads NAGVMQNPRHLVRRRGQEARLRCSPMKGHSHVYWYRQLPEEGLKFMVYLQKENIIDESGMPKERFSAEFPKEGPSILRIQQVVRGDSAAYFCASSMGRDGQPQHFGDGTRLSIL.